Below, one T cell receptor (beta chain) is given with its context. Its antigen remains unidentified. This specimen comes from a study of lymphopenia after photon versus proton radiotherapy. J was trimmed by 0 bases and V by 4 bases; bases with no gene match: 9. Germline V CDR1 and CDR2: SGDLS, YYNGEE. This CDR3 is built from 16 residues. Notes on the study in general: Photon-treated patients lost naive T cells and TCR diversity; proton-treated stayed stable. Oligoclonal CD8+ Temra expansion after nadir drove photon patients' diversity drop. Only patients who died were analyzed for survival; proton advantage is unproven. In patients who died, overall survival fell as post-nadir TCR diversity dropped more.

Assay used: immunoSEQ multiplex PCR; TCRdb lists only in-frame clones, some missing. The table includes 15,000 to 20,000 clones, 84% detected once. The sequence derives from a woman in her 50s with pancreatic cancer. This specimen was peripheral blood, taken from a patient treated with photon-based radiotherapy. The chain joins TRBV9 to TRBJ2-5, with TRBD1 matching 7 bases. CDR3 DNA: TGTGCCAGCAGCCCCAGGGGGACCTCGTACCAAGAGACCCAGTACTTC. It codes for CASSPRGTSYQETQYF.